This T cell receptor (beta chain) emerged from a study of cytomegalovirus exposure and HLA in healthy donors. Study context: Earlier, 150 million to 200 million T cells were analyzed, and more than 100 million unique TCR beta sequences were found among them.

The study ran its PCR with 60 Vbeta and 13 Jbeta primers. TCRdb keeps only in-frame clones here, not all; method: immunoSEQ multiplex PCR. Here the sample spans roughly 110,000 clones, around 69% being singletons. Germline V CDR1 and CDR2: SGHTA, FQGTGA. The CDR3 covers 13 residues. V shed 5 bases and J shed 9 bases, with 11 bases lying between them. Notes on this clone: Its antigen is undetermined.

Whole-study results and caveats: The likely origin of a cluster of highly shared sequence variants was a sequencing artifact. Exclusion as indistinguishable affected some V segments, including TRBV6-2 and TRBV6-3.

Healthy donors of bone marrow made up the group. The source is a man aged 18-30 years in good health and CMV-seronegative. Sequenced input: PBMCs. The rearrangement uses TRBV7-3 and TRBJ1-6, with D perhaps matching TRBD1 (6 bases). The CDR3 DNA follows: TGTGCCAGCAGCCTGACAGGTTTTTCACCCCTCCACTTT. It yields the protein CASSLTGFSPLHF.